Described below is a single T cell receptor (beta chain) sequence and its context. Its antigen remains unidentified. The CDR3 consists of 12 residues. V was pared by 5 bases and J by 3 bases, with 11 bases between. Germline loops: CDR1 DFQATT, CDR2 SNEGSKA (reference sequence). The sample comes from a study of blood T cells in healthy people across ages. Donors each provided around 10 milliliters of peripheral blood. The study isolated at least 6 million PBMCs from each sample. Extraction of total RNA produced a minimum of 6 micrograms from each sample. Then a second PCR, running roughly 7 to 12 cycles, was carried out with a sample-barcoded 5' primer and a J-beta primer mix. MiXCR was run by TCRdb on the 5' RACE reads, yielding one entry per CDR3 protein. There are about 680,000 distinct CDR3 sequences in the sample; around 45% occur only once, and about 32% lies in the top ten. Regarding the study as a whole: Higher naive T cell percentage went strongly together with higher TCR beta diversity.

The clonotype comes from a woman aged 55-75 years in good health. The sequencing input was blood. The chain links TRBV20-1 to TRBJ2-7; D is tentatively TRBD1 or TRBD2 (6 bases each). In nucleotides, the CDR3 is TGCAGTGCTGGGGGGCGGAACTACGAGCAGTACTTC. Its protein product is CSAGGRNYEQYF.